Listed below are T cell receptor beta chains from one sample, sequenced in a study of radiotherapy plus CTLA-4 blockade in lung cancer. Generated by immunoSEQ multiplex PCR, the TCRdb table keeps only in-frame clones and is missing some. The repertoire includes 55,000 to 65,000 clones, approximately 79% of them detected once, and 2.5% to 3% sits in the top ten. This specimen consisted of peripheral blood, obtained from a patient treated with radiotherapy plus ipilimumab. The receptors derive from a human donor with non-small cell lung cancer who had a complete response to radiotherapy plus ipilimumab. Both conserved end residues are part of each CDR3. D genes are given only for firm matches. Clone size is shown for a subset of rows, as once, few, many or a class of expanded clone.

TRBJ1-4,.,13,TRBV18,.,CVSSQGANEKLFF,TGTGTCAGCTCACAGGGAGCTAATGAAAAACTGTTTTTT
TRBJ2-7,.,16,TRBV28,TRBD1,CASSLIGDRVRYEQYF,TGTGCCAGCAGTTTAATCGGAGACAGGGTAAGGTACGAGCAGTACTTC
TRBJ2-7,.,15,TRBV5-1,TRBD2,CASSPGLAGVYEQYF,TGCGCCAGCAGCCCCGGGTTAGCGGGAGTGTACGAGCAGTACTTC
TRBJ1-5,.,18,TRBV19,TRBD1,CASSRTGTGSISNQPQHF,TGTGCCAGTAGTAGAACCGGGACAGGGAGCATAAGCAATCAGCCCCAGCATTTT
TRBJ2-7,.,17,TRBV13,TRBD1,CASSQTARRGPSYEQYF,TGTGCCAGCAGCCAAACTGCCCGCAGGGGGCCATCCTACGAGCAGTACTTC
TRBJ2-5,.,15,TRBV21-1,.,CASSPRLSLQETQYF,TGTGCCAGCAGCCCCCGACTGTCCCTCCAAGAGACCCAGTACTTC
TRBJ1-5,.,14,TRBV2,.,CASSGSTGSQPQHF,TGTGCCAGCAGTGGAAGCACAGGGAGTCAGCCCCAGCATTTT
TRBJ2-4,.,13,TRBV2,TRBD1,CASSEAGQGVQYF,TGTGCCAGCAGTGAAGCGGGACAGGGTGTTCAGTACTTC
TRBJ1-5,.,17,TRBV6-4,.,CASSETRRGFWNQPQHF,TGTGCCAGCAGTGAAACGCGCAGGGGTTTTTGGAATCAGCCCCAGCATTTT
TRBJ1-5,.,15,TRBV19,.,CASTLVGYSNQPQHF,TGTGCCAGTACCCTAGTGGGTTATAGCAATCAGCCCCAGCATTTT
TRBJ2-1,once,15,TRBV2,.,CASRPASVSYNEQFF,TGTGCCAGCAGGCCCGCTAGTGTCTCCTACAATGAGCAGTTCTTC
TRBJ1-2,.,13,TRBV19,.,CASSIDITNGYTF,TGTGCCAGTAGTATAGATATAACAAATGGCTACACCTTC
TRBJ2-1,.,16,TRBV4-1,.,CASSQDGTRRSDEQFF,TGCGCCAGCAGCCAAGACGGAACCCGACGTAGCGATGAGCAGTTCTTC
TRBJ2-3,few,14,TRBV5-4,.,CASSPAGSTDTQYF,TGTGCCAGCAGCCCGGCAGGCTCCACAGATACGCAGTATTTT
TRBJ1-3,.,18,TRBV19,TRBD1,CASSPRTGPPNSGNTIYF,TGTGCCAGTAGTCCACGGACAGGGCCACCTAACTCTGGAAACACCATATATTTT
TRBJ1-4,few,15,TRBV30,.,CAWSLGMAANEKLFF,TGTGCCTGGAGTTTGGGTATGGCAGCGAATGAAAAACTGTTTTTT
TRBJ2-1,.,14,TRBV29-1,.,CSVDRNRVNNEQFF,TGCAGCGTTGACCGGAACAGGGTAAACAATGAGCAGTTCTTC
TRBJ1-1,once,13,TRBV7-6,.,CASRRELNTEAFF,TGTGCCAGCAGGCGAGAGTTGAACACTGAAGCTTTCTTT
TRBJ2-5,.,12,TRBV5-1,.,CASSSDTRDQYF,TGCGCCAGCAGTTCTGACACCCGGGACCAGTACTTC
TRBJ2-7,.,12,TRBV5-6,.,CASSLAGGEQYF,TGTGCCAGCAGCTTGGCCGGGGGCGAGCAGTACTTC
TRBJ1-4,few,14,TRBV30,.,CAWSLGRGWEKLFF,TGTGCCTGGAGTTTAGGCAGGGGTTGGGAAAAACTGTTTTTT
TRBJ1-2,few,13,TRBV30,.,CAWSYRAESGYTF,TGTGCCTGGAGTTACAGGGCGGAGAGTGGCTACACCTTC
TRBJ2-3,.,15,TRBV7-2,TRBD2,CASSLAELSRDTQYF,TGTGCCAGCAGCCTAGCGGAGTTGAGTAGGGATACGCAGTATTTT
TRBJ1-1,once,16,TRBV6-5,.,CASSSGTRIMNTEAFF,TGTGCCAGCAGTTCCGGGACTCGGATCATGAACACTGAAGCTTTCTTT
TRBJ2-7,.,16,TRBV6-6,.,CASSYPRDKSSYEQYF,TGTGCCAGCAGTTACCCCCGGGACAAGAGCTCCTACGAGCAGTACTTC
TRBJ2-2,.,14,TRBV2,.,CASNKGLDTGELFF,TGTGCCAGCAATAAGGGGCTTGACACCGGGGAGCTGTTTTTT
TRBJ1-5,.,15,TRBV9,.,CASSAGGGGNQPQHF,TGTGCCAGCAGCGCGGGTGGAGGGGGCAATCAGCCCCAGCATTTT
TRBJ1-6,.,17,TRBV28,TRBD1,CASSRSRTGKGYSPLHF,TGTGCCAGCAGCCGAAGTCGGACAGGGAAGGGATATTCACCCCTCCACTTT
TRBJ1-1,.,13,TRBV7-2,TRBD1,CASSSQGATEAFF,TGTGCCAGCAGCTCACAGGGGGCGACTGAAGCTTTCTTT
TRBJ2-4,.,17,TRBV7-2,.,CASSLAGQGIAKNIQYF,TGTGCCAGCAGCTTAGCGGGCCAGGGAATCGCCAAAAACATTCAGTACTTC
TRBJ2-1,.,14,TRBV14,TRBD2,CASSQLAGGSGQFF,TGTGCCAGCAGCCAACTAGCGGGAGGTTCTGGGCAGTTCTTC
TRBJ2-1,.,13,TRBV6-5,.,CASSYSHYNEQFF,TGTGCCAGCAGTTACTCCCACTACAATGAGCAGTTCTTC
TRBJ2-1,.,15,TRBV5-1,.,CASSLDGIRGNEQFF,TGCGCCAGCAGCCTGGACGGGATTCGAGGCAATGAGCAGTTCTTC
TRBJ2-7,once,15,TRBV7-9,.,CASSFTAGPTYEQYF,TGTGCCAGCAGCTTTACAGCGGGCCCAACCTACGAGCAGTACTTC
TRBJ2-1,.,12,TRBV6-5,.,CATRAGYNEQFF,TGTGCCACCAGGGCGGGGTACAATGAGCAGTTCTTC
TRBJ1-5,.,17,TRBV5-5,.,CASSLSGGMPRNQPQHF,TGTGCCAGCAGCTTGAGTGGGGGCATGCCCCGCAATCAGCCCCAGCATTTT
TRBJ2-7,.,15,TRBV5-6,TRBD1,CASSNAGTGGAEQYF,TGTGCCAGCAGCAACGCCGGGACAGGGGGCGCCGAGCAGTACTTC
TRBJ1-4,.,16,TRBV28,TRBD1,CASSPAKTGINEKLFF,TGTGCCAGCAGCCCCGCAAAGACAGGGATTAATGAAAAACTGTTTTTT
TRBJ2-7,.,14,TRBV18,.,CASSPNAVTYEQYF,TGTGCCAGCTCCCCGAACGCGGTTACCTACGAGCAGTACTTC
TRBJ1-6,.,19,TRBV14,TRBD1,CASSHFSGQGGTYNSPLHF,TGTGCCAGCAGCCACTTCTCGGGACAGGGGGGGACCTATAATTCACCCCTCCACTTT
TRBJ2-3,.,14,TRBV7-9,TRBD2,CASSVSGGVDTQYF,TGTGCCAGCAGCGTTAGCGGGGGCGTAGATACGCAGTATTTT
TRBJ1-2,.,15,TRBV4-1,TRBD1,CASSPRQGEDYGYTF,TGCGCCAGCAGCCCGCGACAGGGGGAGGACTATGGCTACACCTTC
TRBJ1-2,once,14,TRBV2,.,CASSETPGLYGYTF,TGTGCCAGCAGTGAAACTCCAGGGCTCTATGGCTACACCTTC
TRBJ2-7,.,13,TRBV19,.,CASQETDSYEQYF,TGTGCCAGTCAGGAGACAGATTCCTACGAGCAGTACTTC
TRBJ1-2,.,14,TRBV2,.,CASCRGATNYGYTF,TGTGCCAGCTGCCGGGGGGCGACTAACTATGGCTACACCTTC
TRBJ2-7,.,15,TRBV19,.,CASSIIFDSSYEQYF,TGTGCCAGTAGTATTATTTTCGACAGTTCCTACGAGCAGTACTTC
TRBJ2-7,.,13,TRBV28,.,CASRQGRPYEQYF,TGTGCCAGCAGACAGGGTCGGCCCTACGAGCAGTACTTC
TRBJ2-3,.,16,TRBV5-1,TRBD2,CASSLGGGAATDTQYF,TGCGCCAGCAGCTTGGGCGGGGGGGCCGCGACAGATACGCAGTATTTT
TRBJ2-3,.,18,TRBV21-1,.,CASPTESLADTSTDTQYF,TGTGCCAGCCCCACGGAGTCGCTAGCGGATACTAGCACAGATACGCAGTATTTT
TRBJ2-7,once,15,TRBV7-9,TRBD2,CASSLASGRASEQYF,TGTGCCAGCAGCTTAGCCAGCGGGAGGGCCAGCGAGCAGTACTTC